The 20 T cell receptor beta chains below were found in one sample sequenced in a study. The repertoire was sequenced with immunoSEQ multiplex PCR; TCRdb's copy has only in-frame clones and lacks some. This table holds about 68,000 clones, 90% to 95% found once. The sequenced sample was PBMCs. The source of these receptors is a man aged 40-49 years with rheumatoid arthritis.

The sample holds one count of this clone. The chain is built from TRBV12-3 or TRBV12-4 and TRBJ2-1, with D unclear. The ends were cut back, 5 bases at V and 13 bases at J, with 18 bases in the middle. The CDR3 runs to 13 residues. This CDR3 reads CASSQSVIGSQFF. CDR3 nucleotide sequence: TGTGCCAGCAGTCAGTCTGTTATTGGGTCACAGTTCTTC.

V is TRBV28 and J is TRBJ1-3; 7 bases line up with TRBD1. The CDR3 loop spans 17 amino acids. V was clipped by 6 bases and J by 0 bases; unmatched bases: 11. Germline CDR1 MDHEN, CDR2 SYDVKM. CDR3 sequence reads: CASRMTGSPLSGNTIYF. The CDR3 coding sequence is TGTGCCAGCAGGATGACAGGGTCCCCACTCTCTGGAAACACCATATATTTT.

The CDR3 protein is CASSFPGLAYEQYF. CDR3 nucleotide sequence: TGTGCCAGCAGCTTTCCGGGACTTGCCTACGAGCAGTACTTC. This chain joins TRBV6-2 or TRBV6-3 and TRBJ2-7; D may be TRBD2 (6 bases). Germline CDR1 and CDR2: MNHEY and SVGEGT. Trimming removed 6 bases at V and 2 bases at J, with 14 bases between. This CDR3 has 14 residues.

V usage is TRBV7-2 and J usage is TRBJ2-7; 8 bases fit TRBD1. Germline trimming cut 2 bases from V and 1 base from J; bases unmatched to any gene: 4. CDR3 length equals 15 residues. Germline loops: CDR1 SGHTA, CDR2 FQGNSA. The CDR3 is CASSLLRQGSYEQYF. CDR3 nucleotide sequence: TGTGCCAGCAGCTTACTGAGACAGGGGTCCTACGAGCAGTACTTC.

The CDR3 nucleotides read TGTGCTAGTGGTTTGGTACAGGGAGCCACTGAAGCTTTCTTT. It yields the protein CASGLVQGATEAFF. V is TRBV12-5 and J is TRBJ1-1; possible D gene TRBD1, 6 bases. Looked up from germline, CDR1 is LGHNT and CDR2 is FRNRAP. The CDR3 length is 14 residues. Trimming stripped 0 bases from V and 4 bases from J, with 9 bases between.

V and J are TRBV11-3 and TRBJ2-1; D remains ambiguous. V was cut by 3 bases and J by 9 bases, with 12 bases left in between. This CDR3 is 13 amino acids long. The germline gives CDR1 SGHNT, CDR2 YENEEA. CDR3 coding DNA: TGTGCCAGCAGCTTGGGCGAATATGGTGAGCAGTTCTTC. Its protein is CASSLGEYGEQFF.

This clone was detected a few times. This chain connects TRBV7-9 to TRBJ1-3; D may be TRBD1 (5 bases). This CDR3 spans 16 amino acids. The V gene lost 3 bases and the J gene lost 0 bases, with 12 bases spanning the gap. CDR1 is SEHNR, CDR2 FQNEAQ, per germline (reference sequence). The CDR3 DNA follows: TGTGCCAGCAGCTTCCCGGAGGGGTCCTCTGGAAACACCATATATTTT. Translating gives CASSFPEGSSGNTIYF.

The rearrangement uses TRBV9 and TRBJ1-5; D gene uncertain. The CDR3 has 14 residues. The V gene's germline CDR1 is SGDLS and CDR2 YYNGEE. Trimming pared 3 bases from V and 9 bases from J, leaving 16 bases between. The CDR3 coding sequence is TGTGCCAGCAGCGGTGGGCAGGCCCTGGGGCCCCAGCATTTT. Its protein product is CASSGGQALGPQHF.

The rearrangement uses TRBV6-2 or TRBV6-3 and TRBJ2-1; TRBD2 matches 11 bases. The germline V gene encodes CDR1 MNHEY and CDR2 SVGEGT. This CDR3 is 17 amino acids long. Unmatched junction bases numbered 8, after V lost 5 bases and J lost 2 bases. CDR3 coding DNA: TGTGCCAGCAGTCCCTTTAGCGGGAGGGCCACCTACAATGAGCAGTTCTTC. It specifies CASSPFSGRATYNEQFF.

V gene TRBV28 combines with J gene TRBJ2-5, with a weak D call TRBD2 (6 bases). The ends were cut back, 6 bases at V and 2 bases at J, with 16 bases in the middle. The CDR3 has 15 amino acids. Germline V lookup: CDR1 MDHEN, CDR2 SYDVKM. The CDR3 reads CASSRNSGTQETQYF. Here the CDR3 DNA reads TGTGCCAGCAGCCGGAATAGCGGAACACAAGAGACCCAGTACTTC.

Remarks on this clone: Mismatch with germline at one junction end may stem from a read error. The chain's CDR3 is CASSLGPQKATSDF. In DNA, the CDR3 is TGTGCCAGCAGCTTAGGGCCCCAAAAGGCCACGTCGGATTTT. The rearrangement links TRBV7-2 to TRBJ1-3; the D is unclear. This CDR3 comprises 14 residues. Germline V lookup: CDR1 SGHTA, CDR2 FQGNSA.

The gene calls are TRBV7-9 and TRBJ2-7; 9 bases match TRBD1. The germline CDR1 and CDR2 sequences are SEHNR and FQNEAQ (reference sequence). The CDR3 totals 16 residues. J lost 2 bases, V lost 0 bases, and 5 bases had no gene match. The CDR3 region has the DNA TGTGCCAGCAGCTTAGCGGGGACAGGGTTAACCTACGAGCAGTACTTC. It encodes CASSLAGTGLTYEQYF. Full variable domain (remainder filled in from reference TRBV7-9 and TRBJ2-7): DTGVSQNPRHKITKRGQNVTFRCDPISEHNRLYWYRQTLGQGPEFLTYFQNEAQLEKSRLLSDRFSAERPKGSFSTLEIQRTEQGDSAMYLCASSLAGTGLTYEQYFGPGTRLTVT.

The genes are TRBV28 and TRBJ1-1; tentatively, D is TRBD1 (5 bases). V was pared by 2 bases and J by 0 bases, with 13 bases between. The CDR3 spans 16 residues. Germline V gives CDR1 MDHEN, CDR2 SYDVKM. The chain's CDR3 is CASSLPPGPMNTEAFF. Written as DNA, the CDR3 is TGTGCCAGCAGTTTACCGCCAGGGCCCATGAACACTGAAGCTTTCTTT.

The chain employs TRBV7-3 and TRBJ1-1, with D possibly being TRBD1 (6 bases). The germline V and J ends were trimmed by 2 bases and 2 bases, with 9 bases remaining between them. The CDR3 is 14 residues long. Germline CDR1 reads SGHTA; CDR2 reads FQGTGA. The CDR3 protein is CASSLPGANTEAFF. CDR3 nucleotide sequence: TGTGCCAGCAGCTTACCAGGGGCAAACACTGAAGCTTTCTTT.

This chain links TRBV9 with TRBJ1-1, with D possibly TRBD1 on 6 matching bases. This CDR3 is 15 amino acids long. V lost 4 bases to trimming and J lost 7 bases, with 20 bases between them. Looked up from germline, CDR1 is SGDLS and CDR2 is YYNGEE. The CDR3 region has the DNA TGTGCCAGCAGCTTCCAAACGGGGGGCGCGGGTGAAGCTTTCTTT. Protein sequence: CASSFQTGGAGEAFF.

This clone was detected once. The chain joins TRBV6-6 to TRBJ2-6; 8 bases map to TRBD1. V gave up 6 bases and J gave up 0 bases; unmatched junction bases: 4. Germline V gives CDR1 MNHNY, CDR2 SVGAGI (reference sequence). This CDR3 has 16 residues. CDR3 loop: CASRSGTGSGANVLTF. Written as DNA, the CDR3 is TGTGCCAGCAGATCCGGGACAGGCTCTGGGGCCAACGTCCTGACTTTC.

The chain is built from TRBV10-3 and TRBJ2-7; TRBD1 or TRBD2 may be the D gene (5 bases each). Trimming took 2 bases from V and 0 from J, leaving 17 bases between them. The CDR3 contains 17 residues. The V gene's germline CDR1 is ENHRY and CDR2 SYGVKD. CDR3 in amino acids: CAISEPSTPGPSYEQYF. The CDR3 DNA reads as TGTGCCATCAGTGAGCCGAGCACTCCGGGGCCCTCCTACGAGCAGTACTTC.

The chain uses TRBV19 and TRBJ1-1, with D maybe TRBD1 (5 bases). The CDR3 has 14 residues. Trimming stripped 3 bases from V and 4 bases from J, with 12 bases between. Per the germline V gene, CDR1 is LNHDA and CDR2 is SQIVND (reference sequence). CDR3 loop: CASSIWKGPTEAFF. Here the CDR3 DNA reads TGTGCCAGTAGTATCTGGAAGGGGCCCACTGAAGCTTTCTTT.

V and J are TRBV19 and TRBJ1-5; D not resolved. Germline CDR1 LNHDA, CDR2 SQIVND (reference sequence). V was trimmed by 8 bases and J by 3 bases, leaving 17 bases between them. The CDR3 has 15 residues. The CDR3 DNA follows: TGTGCCAGTGAAGACTTAACAGATTACAATCAGCCCCAGCATTTT. It codes for CASEDLTDYNQPQHF.

The chain combines TRBV28 with TRBJ2-7; 15 bases agree with TRBD2. The CDR3 is 16 residues long. With 6 bases clipped from V and 4 bases from J, the junction kept 7 bases outside the gene matches. The germline gives CDR1 MDHEN, CDR2 SYDVKM. CDR3 nucleotide sequence: TGTGCCAGCAGCCCCGGACTAGCGGGAGGGCGGTACGAGCAGTACTTC. Encoded protein: CASSPGLAGGRYEQYF.